The next 21 T cell receptor beta chains were all read from a single sample in a study of T cell responses to AZD1222 COVID-19 vaccine. Data came from immunoSEQ multiplex PCR; TCRdb stores just in-frame clones and leaves some out. The sample contains 75,000 to 100,000 clones, nearly 90% of which appear only once. The sample consisted of peripheral blood, taken on day 0 of AZD1222 vaccination. Source of these receptors: an adult in good health.

CDR3 coding DNA: TGTGCCAGCAGCTTAGGCGGACAGACCGTCACAGATACGCAGTATTTT. Amino acids: CASSLGGQTVTDTQYF. The chain carries TRBV13 and TRBJ2-3, with a possible D match to TRBD1 (6 bases). In germline, CDR1 is PRHDT, CDR2 FYEKMQ (reference sequence). This CDR3 comprises 16 residues. V lost 0 bases, J lost 2 bases, and 12 bases lay in between.

The rearrangement uses TRBV19 and TRBJ2-5; D possibly corresponds to TRBD2 (7 bases). Trimming took off 3 bases at V and 2 bases at J, with 13 bases between the two ends. Germline V gene lookup returns CDR1 LNHDA and CDR2 SQIVND (reference sequence). The CDR3 is made up of 15 amino acids. CDR3 loop: CASSILRGAQETQYF. The CDR3 DNA is TGTGCCAGTAGTATCCTACGGGGGGCTCAAGAGACCCAGTACTTC.

The V and J genes are TRBV3-1 (or the pseudogene TRBV3-2) and TRBJ2-5, with D maybe TRBD2 (6 bases). V shed 0 bases and J shed 4 bases, with 21 bases lying between them. Germline CDR1 is LGHDT and CDR2 is YNNKEL (reference sequence). The CDR3 runs 18 residues. The CDR3 region has the DNA TGTGCCAGCAGCCAAGAGTCATTGGGCACAGCGGGCGGAGAGACCCAGTACTTC. It is translated as CASSQESLGTAGGETQYF.

The chain joins TRBV10-3 to TRBJ1-1; weak D call: TRBD1 (6 bases). Trimming removed 2 bases from V and 4 bases from J, with 11 bases in between. The germline V gene encodes CDR1 ENHRY and CDR2 SYGVKD. This CDR3 spans 14 amino acids. The CDR3 nucleotides read TGTGCCATCAGTGAGGGGGCGGGGGCCACTGAAGCTTTCTTT. It is translated as CAISEGAGATEAFF.

The CDR3 protein is CASSFPGQTNTEAFF. CDR3 DNA: TGTGCCAGCAGCTTTCCGGGACAGACGAACACTGAAGCTTTCTTT. The rearrangement links TRBV11-1 to TRBJ1-1, with TRBD1 matching over 7 bases. CDR1 is SGHAT, CDR2 FQDESV, per germline (reference sequence). The CDR3 is 15 residues long. Trimming took 3 bases from V and 1 from J; bases not matched to a gene: 5.

The chain has TRBV29-1 and TRBJ1-2, with TRBD1 identical over 8 bases. Germline CDR1 reads SQVTM; CDR2 reads ANQGSEA. The ends lost 5 bases at V and 4 bases at J; junction bases unmatched: 12. The CDR3 is 15 amino acids. CDR3 coding DNA: TGCAGCGTTCCTCCTCCAAACAGGGGGGGCTATGGCTACACCTTC. Translating it yields CSVPPPNRGGYGYTF.

This rearrangement joins TRBV7-9 to TRBJ1-1; 7 bases match TRBD1. V shed 5 bases and J 4 bases; nucleotides not matched to a gene: 7. The CDR3 runs to 14 residues. CDR1 SEHNR and CDR2 FQNEAQ come from the germline V gene (reference sequence). For the CDR3, the DNA is TGTGCCAGCAGCCCACAGGGGTCTATCACTGAAGCTTTCTTT. This sequence encodes CASSPQGSITEAFF.

This clone has more than one count but fewer than ten. The chain joins TRBV11-3 to TRBJ2-7; the match to TRBD1 covers 7 bases. V was clipped by 5 bases and J by 1 base; unmatched bases: 2. The CDR3 sequence is 13 residues long. Germline V lookup: CDR1 SGHNT, CDR2 YENEEA. This CDR3 is CASSPGQSYEQYF. The CDR3 DNA follows: TGTGCCAGCAGCCCGGGACAGTCCTACGAGCAGTACTTC. Using reference TRBV11-3 and TRBJ2-7 for the parts outside the CDR3, the full variable domain is EAGVVQSPRYKIIEKKQPVAFWCNPISGHNTLYWYLQNLGQGPELLIRYENEEAVDDSQLPKDRFSAERLKGVDSTLKIQPAELGDSAVYLCASSPGQSYEQYFGPGTRLTVT.

The gene calls are TRBV5-8 and TRBJ2-7; the D call may be TRBD1 or TRBD2 (5 bases each). The CDR3 loop spans 12 amino acids. Trimming took off 6 bases at V and 7 bases at J, with 14 bases between the two ends. Germline assignment: CDR1 SGHTS and CDR2 YDEGEE. CDR3 in DNA: TGTGCCAGCAACTGGGGGACGAGGGAGCAGTACTTC. This sequence encodes CASNWGTREQYF.

This clone appeared once. The gene calls are TRBV12-3 or TRBV12-4 and TRBJ1-1; D is unresolved. CDR3 length: 13 amino acids. The V gene lost 5 bases and the J gene lost 1 base, with 8 bases spanning the gap. The CDR3 protein is CASSATANTEAFF. Written as DNA, the CDR3 is TGTGCCAGCAGTGCAACAGCGAACACTGAAGCTTTCTTT.

V and J are TRBV19 and TRBJ1-1; D perhaps matches TRBD1 (5 bases). The length of the CDR3 is 14 residues. Germline-derived CDR1 and CDR2 are LNHDA and SQIVND (reference sequence). With 0 bases removed from V and 3 bases from J, the gap between germline ends came to 8 bases. The chain's CDR3 is CASSIDGHHTEAFF. As DNA, the CDR3 is TGTGCCAGTAGTATAGATGGACACCACACTGAAGCTTTCTTT.

V is TRBV25-1 and J is TRBJ1-4; TRBD1 agrees at 7 bases. The CDR3 extends over 13 amino acids. The germline V gene encodes CDR1 MGHDK and CDR2 SYGVNS. The J segment lost 2 bases and the V segment lost 10 bases, leaving 4 bases of the junction unmatched. In nucleotides, the CDR3 is TGTGCCACCACGACAGGGACTAATGAAAAACTGTTTTTT. Its translation: CATTTGTNEKLFF.

CDR3: CASSESTGQDNEQFF. DNA for the CDR3: TGCGCCAGCAGTGAGTCCACCGGGCAGGACAATGAGCAGTTCTTC. The J gene is TRBJ2-1, the V gene TRBV10-1; D is unclear. Trimming stripped 0 bases from V and 5 bases from J, with 11 bases between. This CDR3 has 15 amino acids. Germline values: CDR1 WNHNN, CDR2 SYGVQD (reference sequence).

The chain employs TRBV7-2 and TRBJ1-1; D gene ambiguous. V lost 6 bases and J lost 3, with 11 bases in between. The CDR3 spans 13 residues. In germline, CDR1 is SGHTA, CDR2 FQGNSA. CDR3 loop: CASRYQEDTEAFF. DNA of the CDR3: TGTGCCAGCAGATATCAGGAGGACACTGAAGCTTTCTTT.

This chain links TRBV11-2 with TRBJ2-7, with 7 bases that match TRBD1. This CDR3 has 17 residues. The V and J ends lost 6 bases and 2 bases, in that order; junction bases with no gene match: 16. CDR1 and CDR2 (germline): SGHAT, FQNNGV. CDR3 sequence reads: CASRPGTETTWAYEQYF. CDR3 nucleotides: TGTGCCAGCAGGCCCGGGACAGAGACCACCTGGGCCTACGAGCAGTACTTC.

The V gene is TRBV7-9, the J gene TRBJ1-2; D is undetermined. Per germline, CDR1 SEHNR and CDR2 FQNEAQ (reference sequence). The ends were cut back, 1 base at V and 5 bases at J, with 11 bases in the middle. The CDR3 is 14 residues long. The CDR3 loop reads CASSLDLLFYGYTF. CDR3 DNA: TGTGCCAGCAGCTTAGACCTCCTATTTTATGGCTACACCTTC. The variable domain in full, completed from reference TRBV7-9 and TRBJ1-2, reads DTGVSQNPRHKITKRGQNVTFRCDPISEHNRLYWYRQTLGQGPEFLTYFQNEAQLEKSRLLSDRFSAERPKGSFSTLEIQRTEQGDSAMYLCASSLDLLFYGYTFGSGTRLTVV.

The chain is built from TRBV6-2 or TRBV6-3 and TRBJ2-7; TRBD2 matches at 7 bases. The germline gives CDR1 MNHEY, CDR2 SVGEGT. Germline trimming cut 0 bases from V and 3 bases from J; bases unmatched to any gene: 5. CDR3 length equals 15 residues. CDR3 residues: CASSYSGGGLYEQYF. The CDR3 nucleotides are TGTGCCAGCAGTTACTCTGGCGGGGGTCTCTACGAGCAGTACTTC.

The chain carries TRBV7-2 and TRBJ1-5; 9 bases match TRBD1. Germline CDR1 and CDR2: SGHTA and FQGNSA. The CDR3 length is 15 residues. The junction had 10 bases not matched to a gene; V was cut back by 6 bases and J by 7 bases. CDR3 region: CASRRTGELTQPQHF. As DNA, the CDR3 is TGTGCCAGCAGGCGGACAGGGGAATTAACGCAGCCCCAGCATTTT. Full variable domain (rest looked up from reference TRBV7-2 and TRBJ1-5): GAGVSQSPSNKVTEKGKDVELRCDPISGHTALYWYRQSLGQGLEFLIYFQGNSAPDKSGLPSDRFSAERTGGSVSTLTIQRTQQEDSAVYLCASRRTGELTQPQHFGDGTRLSIL.

The gene calls are TRBV2 and TRBJ1-2; D not certain. V was clipped by 4 bases and J by 8 bases, with 14 bases between them. The CDR3 runs 13 residues. Germline V lookup: CDR1 SNHLY, CDR2 FYNNEI. CDR3 in amino acids: CASSVPVGGGYTF. CDR3 coding DNA: TGTGCCAGCAGTGTCCCCGTCGGCGGCGGCTACACCTTC.

The chain combines TRBV9 with TRBJ2-1; 13 bases line up with TRBD2. The CDR3 totals 18 residues. With 4 bases clipped from V and 4 bases from J, the junction kept 11 bases outside the gene matches. Germline values: CDR1 SGDLS, CDR2 YYNGEE. For the CDR3, the DNA is TGTGCCAGCAGCTTTTCACCGGGACTAGCGGGGCCATACAATGAGCAGTTCTTC. Protein: CASSFSPGLAGPYNEQFF.

V and J are TRBV12-3 or TRBV12-4 and TRBJ1-2; a possible D gene is TRBD1 (6 bases). The CDR3 is made up of 12 amino acids. Trimming cost V 4 bases and J 7 bases, with 10 bases left between them. CDR3 nucleotide sequence: TGTGCCAGCAGTTCCGACAGGTTTGGCTACACCTTC. It encodes CASSSDRFGYTF.